The 26 T cell receptor beta chains listed next were all sequenced from one sample in a study of CXCR3-negative and CXCR3-positive naive CD8 T cells. The study, taken as a whole, reports: CXCR3-positive naive cells carried more hydrophobic TRB CDR3s than CXCR3-negative ones.

These receptors are not linked to any known antigen. UMI-labeled TRB cDNA libraries were prepared by 5' RACE. TCRdb reanalyzed the 5' RACE reads, giving one entry per CDR3 protein sequence and no DNA. Its listing shows approximately 100,000 distinct CDR3 sequences. The sample was naive CXCR3+ CD8+ T cells from blood. The subset was: CD45RO-CCR7+CD27+CD95- naive CD8+ T cells expressing CXCR3 (TNR3+). Receptors originate from a human donor in good health. Some clones in this sample may be carry-over from other donors' samples.

The J gene is TRBJ2-7, the V gene TRBV12-3 or TRBV12-4; TCRdb's D gene call, TRBD2, goes unchecked for lack of DNA. The CDR3 runs to 16 residues. The CDR3 sequence is CASSPLRQAARYEQYF.

This rearrangement joins TRBV12-3 or TRBV12-4 to TRBJ2-7; TCRdb outputs TRBD1, but without DNA this stays unchecked. This CDR3 is built from 11 residues. The CDR3 spells CASSPDGEQYF.

The V call is TRBV28, the J call TRBJ2-4; TCRdb lists TRBD1, though no DNA is available to test this call. The CDR3 extends over 20 amino acids. In germline, CDR1 is MDHEN, CDR2 SYDVKM. CDR3 in amino acids: CASSLSATGPQPGRKNIQYF.

The chain has TRBV15 and TRBJ1-6. This CDR3 region has 16 residues. Germline CDR1 is LNHNV and CDR2 is YYDKDF (reference sequence). This chain's CDR3 is CATSRGVASYNSPLHF.

The rearrangement uses TRBV6-5 and TRBJ2-1; the TCRdb call, TRBD1, lacks DNA for checking. Germline-derived CDR1 and CDR2 are MNHEY and SVGAGI. CDR3 length equals 17 residues. The CDR3 here is CASTLTSYRAGYNEQFF.

The V call is TRBV3-1, the J call TRBJ2-5; TCRdb designates TRBD1, a call that cannot be tested without DNA. In germline, CDR1 is LGHDT, CDR2 YNNKEL (reference sequence). The CDR3 is made up of 16 amino acids. The chain's CDR3 is CASSQDGADRQETQYF.

This sequence joins TRBV29-1 and TRBJ2-6; TCRdb's assignment of TRBD1 cannot be checked, as there is no DNA. This CDR3 spans 15 amino acids. Looked up from germline, CDR1 is SQVTM and CDR2 is ANQGSEA. The CDR3 region is CSVLQGAVGANVLTF.

The V call is TRBV2, the J call TRBJ2-3; TCRdb picks TRBD2, but there is no DNA to check that call. The CDR3 length is 17 residues. Germline-derived CDR1 and CDR2 are SNHLY and FYNNEI. CDR3 sequence: CASLGLAGARSLDTQYF.

The chain employs TRBV5-6 and TRBJ2-5; TCRdb outputs TRBD2, but without DNA this stays unchecked. This CDR3 is 15 amino acids long. Germline loops: CDR1 SGHDT, CDR2 YYEEEE. This chain's CDR3 is CASSSGLAQRETQYF.

The genes are TRBV3-1 and TRBJ2-7. The CDR3 length is 14 residues. CDR1 LGHDT and CDR2 YNNKEL come from the germline V gene (reference sequence). This CDR3 is CASSQDSSLDEQYF.

The J gene is TRBJ2-3, the V gene TRBV7-9; the D gene TCRdb calls, TRBD1, cannot be checked with no DNA. This CDR3 has 15 amino acids. From germline, CDR1 is SEHNR and CDR2 FQNEAQ (reference sequence). The CDR3 sequence is CASSQRTGKTDTQYF.

The chain carries TRBV5-4 and TRBJ1-2. There are 14 residues in the CDR3. CDR1 SGHNT and CDR2 YYREEE come from the germline V gene (reference sequence). CDR3 amino acids: CASSLVVETNGYTF.

The gene calls are TRBV3-1 and TRBJ2-1; checking the TCRdb D call of TRBD1 is not possible without DNA. There are 15 residues in the CDR3. The germline V gene encodes CDR1 LGHDT and CDR2 YNNKEL (reference sequence). The CDR3 is CASSQALGGANEQFF.

The chain uses TRBV19 and TRBJ2-1; TCRdb proposes TRBD2, but this gene call is untestable without DNA. This CDR3 contains 17 residues. Germline V gene sequence: CDR1 LNHDA, CDR2 SQIVND (reference sequence). CDR3 in amino acids: CASSIGGGLARYNEQFF.

V gene TRBV7-9 combines with J gene TRBJ2-3. The CDR3 consists of 12 residues. Germline CDR1 reads SEHNR; CDR2 reads FQNEAQ (reference sequence). The CDR3 here is CASRSSTDTQYF.

This chain links TRBV6-2 or TRBV6-3 with TRBJ1-5; TCRdb indicates TRBD1, and absent DNA this call remains unverified. Germline CDR1 is MNHEY and CDR2 is SVGEGT. The CDR3 has 14 residues. The CDR3 is CASSNPRGLQPQHF.

This sequence joins TRBV29-1 and TRBJ1-3. This CDR3 has 13 amino acids. Germline CDR1 reads SQVTM; CDR2 reads ANQGSEA. CDR3 sequence: CSVDGGSGNTIYF.

This chain uses TRBV12-3 or TRBV12-4 with TRBJ2-5; TCRdb proposes TRBD2, but this gene call is untestable without DNA. The CDR3 runs 15 residues. The CDR3 sequence: CASSFEREYQETQYF.

Here the CDR3 reads CASKLDRGHYNSPLHF. The chain employs TRBV27 and TRBJ1-6; as DNA is missing, the TRBD1 call by TCRdb cannot be tested. This CDR3 contains 16 residues. Germline CDR1 reads MNHEY; CDR2 reads SMNVEV (reference sequence).

The V gene is TRBV27, the J gene TRBJ1-6; no DNA is available, so the TRBD1 call from TCRdb remains unchecked. Germline CDR1 reads MNHEY; CDR2 reads SMNVEV (reference sequence). The CDR3 totals 15 residues. The CDR3 is CASRVGGQDNSPLHF.

J is TRBJ2-5 and V is TRBV7-9; the D gene TCRdb calls, TRBD1, cannot be checked with no DNA. Germline values: CDR1 SEHNR, CDR2 FQNEAQ (reference sequence). The CDR3 has 17 residues. The CDR3 sequence: CASRSTEGTGDQETQYF.

The rearrangement uses TRBV6-2 or TRBV6-3 and TRBJ1-5; as DNA is missing, the TRBD1 call by TCRdb cannot be tested. The CDR3 length is 14 residues. Germline CDR1 reads MNHEY; CDR2 reads SVGEGT. CDR3 in amino acids: CASSYLQDPPPQHF.

This chain joins TRBV28 and TRBJ1-4; absent DNA, TCRdb's TRBD1 call cannot be checked. The CDR3 is 16 amino acids. Germline V lookup: CDR1 MDHEN, CDR2 SYDVKM. The chain's CDR3 is CASSAPTGWPNEKLFF.

V and J are TRBV10-3 and TRBJ2-3; TCRdb's assignment of TRBD2 cannot be checked, as there is no DNA. This CDR3 is 16 amino acids long. The germline V gene has CDR1 ENHRY and CDR2 SYGVKD. CDR3 sequence reads: CAISASSGVATDTQYF.

V usage is TRBV15 and J usage is TRBJ2-1; TCRdb's D call of TRBD2 is untestable without DNA. CDR1 and CDR2 (germline): LNHNV, YYDKDF (reference sequence). This CDR3 comprises 12 residues. The CDR3 loop reads CATSRTGSEQFF. Looking up the rest from reference TRBV15 and TRBJ2-1 gives the full variable domain: DAMVIQNPRYQVTQFGKPVTLSCSQTLNHNVMYWYQQKSSQAPKLLFHYYDKDFNNEADTPDNFQSRRPNTSFCFLDIRSPGLGDTAMYLCATSRTGSEQFFGPGTRLTVL.

The CDR3 reads CASSGGLAGVHNEQFF. The genes are TRBV6-1 and TRBJ2-1; the D call from TCRdb, TRBD2, cannot be confirmed without DNA. Germline V gene sequence: CDR1 MNHNS, CDR2 SASEGT. The CDR3 covers 16 residues.